What follows are 32 T cell receptor beta chains derived from one specimen sequenced in a study of OX40 agonist ivuxolimab in advanced cancers. Measured with immunoSEQ multiplex PCR; TCRdb has only the in-frame clones, and not every one. Here the sample spans roughly 6,000 clones, around 71% being singletons. The sample here was CD4+ or CD8+ T cells sorted from blood, taken in a trial of the OX40 agonist ivuxolimab. These receptors were obtained from an adult with an advanced solid tumor such as melanoma, head and neck, liver or kidney cancer.

By share, this clone counts as large. This sequence joins TRBV10-3 and TRBJ1-2, with D possibly being TRBD1 (5 bases). The CDR3 has 15 amino acids. Trimming left V 2 bases short and J 8 bases short, with 18 bases between. The germline V gene encodes CDR1 ENHRY and CDR2 SYGVKD. DNA for the CDR3: TGTGCCATCAGTGAGGACAGACTCCACCGTAGAGGCTACACCTTC. Its protein is CAISEDRLHRRGYTF.

This rearrangement joins TRBV9 to TRBJ1-2; D is possibly TRBD1 (5 bases). The CDR3 contains 15 residues. Germline V gene data show CDR1 as SGDLS and CDR2 as YYNGEE. V lost 3 bases to trimming and J lost 4 bases, with 16 bases between them. CDR3 loop: CASSGLGAGGYGYTF. CDR3 coding DNA: TGTGCCAGCAGCGGCCTAGGGGCCGGGGGCTATGGCTACACCTTC.

This clone turned up a few times. The rearrangement uses TRBV19 and TRBJ2-1, with 9 bases aligning to TRBD2. V gave up 3 bases and J gave up 2 bases; unmatched junction bases: 5. This CDR3 spans 16 amino acids. Germline V lookup: CDR1 LNHDA, CDR2 SQIVND (reference sequence). CDR3 region: CASSITGTSTYNEQFF. The CDR3 DNA reads TGTGCCAGTAGTATCACTGGGACTAGCACCTACAATGAGCAGTTCTTC.

V gene TRBV4-2 combines with J gene TRBJ2-5, with 7 nucleotides matching TRBD2. Germline V lookup: CDR1 LGHNA, CDR2 YNFKEQ. V lost 4 bases and J lost 2; bases outside the gene matches: 13. The CDR3 runs 17 residues. This chain's CDR3 is CASSPEGLASGQETQYF. The CDR3 coding sequence is TGTGCCAGCAGCCCCGAAGGTCTGGCTAGCGGACAAGAGACCCAGTACTTC.

The rearrangement uses TRBV6-5 and TRBJ1-2; TRBD1 might be the D (6 bases). Germline V gene lookup returns CDR1 MNHEY and CDR2 SVGAGI. Trimming took 4 bases from V and 8 from J, leaving 20 bases between them. This CDR3 has 15 residues. This CDR3 reads CASSWGTPYDQGYTF. CDR3 bases: TGTGCCAGCAGTTGGGGGACACCATACGATCAAGGCTACACCTTC.

The chain links TRBV5-6 to TRBJ2-7; D is uncertain. This CDR3 has 13 amino acids. V gave up 2 bases and J gave up 4 bases, with 10 bases separating them. CDR1 and CDR2 (germline): SGHDT, YYEEEE. The CDR3 coding sequence is TGTGCCAGCAGCTTCGGCCCAGAGTACGAGCAGTACTTC. This codes for CASSFGPEYEQYF.

The gene calls are TRBV19 and TRBJ1-2, with D hard to call. Germline V gene lookup returns CDR1 LNHDA and CDR2 SQIVND (reference sequence). The CDR3 loop spans 12 amino acids. The V end was cut by 1 base, the J end by 9 bases, with 9 bases between. The CDR3 DNA reads as TGTGCCAGTAGTATAGGCGGGAAGAGCTACACCTTC. Its protein product is CASSIGGKSYTF.

V usage is TRBV4-3 and J usage is TRBJ2-1, with D maybe TRBD1 (6 bases). The CDR3 is 16 amino acids. From germline, CDR1 is LGHNA and CDR2 YSLEER. Trimming took 0 bases from V and 3 from J, leaving 12 bases between them. CDR3 sequence (DNA): TGCGCCAGCAGCCAAGAAGGGGAAGGGGGCTACAATGAGCAGTTCTTC. Translating it yields CASSQEGEGGYNEQFF.

Concerning this clone itself: The junction shows a germline mismatch at one end, possibly a read error. This chain connects TRBV7-7 to TRBJ2-3; D remains ambiguous. This CDR3 has 14 amino acids. Germline V gene lookup returns CDR1 SSHAT and CDR2 FNYEAQ (reference sequence). As DNA, the CDR3 is TGTGCTAGCAGCTTTGAAGGGCCCACAGATACGCAGTATTTT. Its protein product is CASSFEGPTDTQYF.

The chain employs TRBV6-5 and TRBJ2-7, with D perhaps TRBD2 (6 bases). The V end was cut by 6 bases, the J end by 5 bases, with 17 bases between. From germline, CDR1 is MNHEY and CDR2 SVGAGI. CDR3 length equals 14 residues. The CDR3, as DNA: TGTGCCAGCAGCCCCGACACTTGGAGGGACGAGCAGTACTTC. This codes for CASSPDTWRDEQYF.

This chain joins TRBV4-3 and TRBJ2-5; 8 bases fit TRBD2. Gene TRBJ2-7 matches the end of the DNA better, so the J call may be wrong. CDR3 length: 15 residues. Germline values: CDR1 LGHNA, CDR2 YSLEER. The CDR3 DNA follows: TGCGCCAGCAGCCAAGCAGCGGGGGCCTCCTACGAGCAGTACTTC. This codes for CASSQAAGASYEQYF.

V usage is TRBV5-4 and J usage is TRBJ2-1; D is unclear. Per germline, CDR1 SGHNT and CDR2 YYREEE (reference sequence). V lost 0 bases and J lost 8, with 3 bases in between. CDR3 size: 11 residues. Here the CDR3 reads CASSLGYEQFF. In DNA, the CDR3 is TGTGCCAGCAGCTTGGGATATGAGCAGTTCTTC.

The chain couples TRBV10-3 to TRBJ1-2; 8 nucleotides agree with TRBD1. This CDR3 is 11 amino acids long. V gave up 8 bases and J gave up 5 bases; unmatched junction bases: 1. The germline gives CDR1 ENHRY, CDR2 SYGVKD. This CDR3 is CAIGDRYGYTF. In nucleotides, the CDR3 is TGTGCCATCGGGGACAGGTATGGCTACACCTTC.

The chain couples TRBV27 to TRBJ1-5; D is uncertain. CDR1 is MNHEY, CDR2 SMNVEV, per germline (reference sequence). Trimming stripped 7 bases from V and 7 bases from J, with 20 bases between. This CDR3 is 15 amino acids long. CDR3 nucleotide sequence: TGTGCCAGCACCGAAGCCGCAGGTGGGAAGCAGCCCCAGCATTTT. Protein: CASTEAAGGKQPQHF.

This clone was seen just once. The CDR3 protein is CASSVTSDTQYF. In DNA, the CDR3 is TGTGCCAGTAGTGTAACAAGCGATACGCAGTATTTT. The V and J genes are TRBV19 and TRBJ2-3; D uncertain. Germline V gives CDR1 LNHDA, CDR2 SQIVND (reference sequence). The CDR3 is 12 residues long. V lost 5 bases to trimming and J lost 6 bases, with 9 bases between them.

The chain is built from TRBV20-1 and TRBJ2-7, with D tentatively TRBD1 (5 bases). Germline loops: CDR1 DFQATT, CDR2 SNEGSKA (reference sequence). This CDR3 has 11 amino acids. V was cut by 4 bases and J by 3 bases, with 7 bases left in between. For the CDR3, the DNA is TGCAGTGCTACCACAGGCTACGAGCAGTACTTC. Protein product: CSATTGYEQYF.

The chain has TRBV11-3 and TRBJ2-2; D is undetermined. CDR3 length equals 13 residues. V lost 5 bases, J lost 0 bases, and 4 bases lay in between. Germline CDR1 is SGHNT and CDR2 is YENEEA. CDR3 residues: CASSLTNTGELFF. Written as DNA, the CDR3 is TGTGCCAGCAGCCTCACGAACACCGGGGAGCTGTTTTTT.

This CDR3 is CASSVEAEGYNEQFF. The CDR3 nucleotides are TGTGCCAGCAGCGTAGAAGCGGAGGGCTACAATGAGCAGTTCTTC. The chain employs TRBV9 and TRBJ2-1; D perhaps matches TRBD2 (6 bases). This CDR3 comprises 15 residues. CDR1 SGDLS and CDR2 YYNGEE come from the germline V gene. V gave up 0 bases and J gave up 3 bases, with 10 bases separating them.

CDR3 amino acids: CASSPTGSHEQYF. Written as DNA, the CDR3 is TGTGCCAGCAGTCCAACAGGGTCCCACGAGCAGTACTTC. The chain carries TRBV6-6 and TRBJ2-7; D may be TRBD1 (6 bases). The germline V gene has CDR1 MNHNY and CDR2 SVGAGI (reference sequence). This CDR3 has 13 amino acids. The V end was cut by 5 bases, the J end by 5 bases, with 13 bases between.

The rearrangement uses TRBV7-9 and TRBJ1-6; 9 bases line up with TRBD1. Germline V gives CDR1 SEHNR, CDR2 FQNEAQ (reference sequence). With 3 bases clipped from V and 11 bases from J, the junction kept 5 bases outside the gene matches. This CDR3 contains 14 residues. The CDR3 DNA follows: TGTGCCAGCAGCTTGGGACAGGGTATCGCACCCCTCCACTTT. This encodes CASSLGQGIAPLHF.

V gene TRBV7-9 combines with J gene TRBJ2-3; the D gene could be TRBD1 or TRBD2 (5 bases each). CDR1 SEHNR and CDR2 FQNEAQ come from the germline V gene (reference sequence). Between the trimmed V and J ends, which lost 6 bases and 6 bases, there was a span of 19 bases. The CDR3 is made up of 15 amino acids. The CDR3 nucleotides are TGTGCCAGCAGTTCCGGGACCGCGCCATGGGATACGCAGTATTTT. Translation: CASSSGTAPWDTQYF.

The chain uses TRBV11-2 and TRBJ2-7; 8 bases agree with TRBD2. Germline CDR1 is SGHAT and CDR2 is FQNNGV. V dropped 3 bases and J dropped 2; count of bases not matched to a gene: 9. This CDR3 has 16 amino acids. CDR3 bases: TGTGCCAGCAGCTTCGTAGCGGGAAGGGGGACCTACGAGCAGTACTTC. It codes for CASSFVAGRGTYEQYF.

The V call is TRBV10-2, the J call TRBJ1-1, with a weak D call TRBD1 (6 bases). The CDR3 runs 16 residues. Germline CDR1 WSHSY, CDR2 SAAADI. Trimming left V 8 bases short and J 4 bases short, with 23 bases between. The CDR3 region has the DNA TGCGCCAGCTTCGGGGCTGGCGGGACACTGGGCACTGAAGCTTTCTTT. Protein sequence: CASFGAGGTLGTEAFF.

The rearrangement joins TRBV7-2 to TRBJ2-5; weak D call: TRBD1 (5 bases). There are 15 residues in the CDR3. Deletions cut 0 bases from V and 4 bases from J, with 12 bases between. Germline V CDR1 and CDR2: SGHTA, FQGNSA. In DNA, the CDR3 is TGTGCCAGCAGCTTAGCCCCAGGGTGGTTAGAGACCCAGTACTTC. It is translated as CASSLAPGWLETQYF.

The chain joins TRBV9 to TRBJ2-3; no clear D gene. The CDR3 consists of 15 residues. The V and J ends lost 1 base and 0 bases respectively, with 9 bases between them. The germline CDR1 and CDR2 sequences are SGDLS and YYNGEE. CDR3 coding DNA: TGTGCCAGCAGCGTAAGCACCCTAAGCACAGATACGCAGTATTTT. Protein product: CASSVSTLSTDTQYF.

J is TRBJ1-1 and V is TRBV5-1, with D tentatively TRBD1 (5 bases). The V end was cut by 3 bases, the J end by 3 bases, with 18 bases between. Germline-derived CDR1 and CDR2 are SGHRS and YFSETQ. CDR3 length: 16 residues. The CDR3: CASSWNQHEGYTEAFF. DNA for the CDR3: TGCGCCAGCAGCTGGAACCAACATGAGGGGTACACTGAAGCTTTCTTT. The entire variable domain, with the rest obtained from reference TRBV5-1 and TRBJ1-1, is as follows: KAGVTQTPRYLIKTRGQQVTLSCSPISGHRSVSWYQQTPGQGLQFLFEYFSETQRNKGNFPGRFSGRQFSNSRSEMNVSTLELGDSALYLCASSWNQHEGYTEAFFGQGTRLTVV.

This clone is a singleton in its sample. The rearrangement links TRBV2 to TRBJ2-5, with D perhaps being TRBD1 or TRBD2 (5 bases each). Trimming took 6 bases from V and 5 from J, leaving 16 bases between them. The CDR3 is 14 amino acids. Germline V gives CDR1 SNHLY, CDR2 FYNNEI. CDR3 DNA: TGTGCCAGCAGGGGACCCCCCCGAGGGGAGACCCAGTACTTC. It specifies CASRGPPRGETQYF.

The V gene is TRBV5-1, the J gene TRBJ2-3; the match to TRBD2 covers 13 bases. Germline V CDR1 and CDR2: SGHRS, YFSETQ. CDR3 size: 16 residues. V lost 3 bases, J lost 2 bases, and 3 bases stayed unmatched. CDR3 protein: CASSWGLAGPTDTQYF. Here the CDR3 DNA reads TGCGCCAGCAGCTGGGGACTAGCGGGACCCACAGATACGCAGTATTTT.

In this sample, this clone turned up a few times. This chain joins TRBV11-1 and TRBJ2-5, with D possibly being TRBD1 (6 bases). The V end was cut by 2 bases, the J end by 1 base, with 11 bases between. Germline V gene sequence: CDR1 SGHAT, CDR2 FQDESV (reference sequence). The CDR3 is 15 amino acids. The CDR3 nucleotides are TGTGCCAGCAGCTTACTCGTGGACAGCCAAGAGACCCAGTACTTC. As protein: CASSLLVDSQETQYF.

The V gene is TRBV5-8, the J gene TRBJ1-4; D may be TRBD1 (6 bases). From germline, CDR1 is SGHTS and CDR2 YDEGEE. The CDR3 sequence is 15 residues long. V lost 0 bases and J 4 bases, leaving 10 bases between the germline ends. As DNA, the CDR3 is TGTGCCAGCAGCTTGGGGGACAACTATAATGAAAAACTGTTTTTT. Its translation: CASSLGDNYNEKLFF.

CDR3 loop: CASSLGLPGDGYTF. CDR3 bases: TGCGCCAGCAGCTTGGGACTGCCGGGAGATGGCTACACCTTC. This chain joins TRBV5-1 and TRBJ1-2; D gene uncertain. The V end was cut by 0 bases, the J end by 6 bases, with 12 bases between. CDR3 length: 14 residues. CDR1 SGHRS and CDR2 YFSETQ come from the germline V gene.

CDR3 bases: TGTGCCAGTAGTCCCTCCATGGAGGGACTTTTGAACACTGAAGCTTTCTTT. Translation gives CASSPSMEGLLNTEAFF. V and J are TRBV19 and TRBJ1-1; a possible D gene is TRBD1 (5 bases). In germline, CDR1 is LNHDA, CDR2 SQIVND (reference sequence). The CDR3 loop spans 17 amino acids. V was pared by 5 bases and J by 0 bases, with 19 bases between.